Shown below are 22 T cell receptor beta chains from a single sample sequenced in a study of T cell responses to AZD1222 COVID-19 vaccine. Libraries were prepared by immunoSEQ multiplex PCR; TCRdb keeps only in-frame clonotypes and omits some of them. The sample includes around 100,000 clones, about nine tenths of them seen just once. The material sequenced was peripheral blood, taken on day 0 of AZD1222 vaccination. The source of these receptors is an adult in good health.

The chain combines TRBV6-5 with TRBJ1-2; 11 bases are shared with TRBD1. V shed 7 bases and J 4 bases; nucleotides not matched to a gene: 8. CDR1 and CDR2 (germline): MNHEY, SVGAGI. The CDR3 is made up of 15 amino acids. The CDR3 nucleotides read TGTGCCAGCACCTTGGACAGGGGGCGAGGCTATGGCTACACCTTC. Protein sequence: CASTLDRGRGYGYTF.

V usage is TRBV28 and J usage is TRBJ2-3, with D possibly TRBD2 on 5 matching bases. V was cut by 3 bases and J by 1 base, with 14 bases left in between. The CDR3 is 16 amino acids. CDR1 is MDHEN, CDR2 SYDVKM, per germline. The CDR3 region is CASSLERAGGTDTQYF. The CDR3 DNA reads as TGTGCCAGCAGTTTGGAAAGGGCCGGGGGCACAGATACGCAGTATTTT.

The chain employs TRBV24-1 and TRBJ2-5; D possibly corresponds to TRBD1 (5 bases). Germline assignment: CDR1 KGHDR and CDR2 SFDVKD. The germline V and J ends were trimmed by 2 bases and 0 bases, with 6 bases remaining between them. This CDR3 is 14 amino acids long. The CDR3 nucleotides are TGTGCCACCAGTGATTGGACATACCAAGAGACCCAGTACTTC. It specifies CATSDWTYQETQYF.

V usage is TRBV11-3 and J usage is TRBJ2-1; 7 bases align to TRBD1. Germline V gene sequence: CDR1 SGHNT, CDR2 YENEEA. V dropped 3 bases and J dropped 2; count of bases not matched to a gene: 7. The CDR3 spans 16 residues. CDR3 DNA: TGTGCCAGCAGCTTCCCCGGACAGGTCCCCTACAATGAGCAGTTCTTC. It is translated as CASSFPGQVPYNEQFF.

This clone occurred once. V usage is TRBV9 and J usage is TRBJ1-6; D is perhaps TRBD1 (5 bases). V lost 2 bases to trimming and J lost 6 bases, with 6 bases between them. The germline V gene encodes CDR1 SGDLS and CDR2 YYNGEE. The CDR3 covers 13 residues. In DNA, the CDR3 is TGTGCCAGCAGCGTGGGGGGTAATTCACCCCTCCACTTT. Its protein is CASSVGGNSPLHF.

The gene calls are TRBV23-1 and TRBJ2-3, with D perhaps matching TRBD1 (5 bases). TRBV23-1 is an open reading frame whose function is uncertain. The CDR3 covers 17 residues. V lost 0 bases and J lost 1, with 14 bases in between. CDR3 loop: CASSQSPGIGGTDTQYF. The CDR3 DNA reads as TGCGCCAGCAGTCAATCCCCAGGGATAGGCGGCACAGATACGCAGTATTTT.

The chain carries TRBV30 and TRBJ1-3; 8 bases line up with TRBD1. Germline V gene sequence: CDR1 GTSNPN, CDR2 SVGIG (reference sequence). The trim removed 3 bases at V and 2 bases at J, leaving 3 bases unmatched. This CDR3 is 14 amino acids long. The CDR3: CAWSRGPAGNTIYF. Written as DNA, the CDR3 is TGTGCCTGGAGCAGGGGGCCTGCTGGAAACACCATATATTTT.

The rearrangement joins TRBV2 to TRBJ2-5, with 10 bases identical to TRBD2. Germline trimming cut 4 bases from V and 0 bases from J; bases unmatched to any gene: 2. Germline V CDR1 and CDR2: SNHLY, FYNNEI. CDR3 length equals 15 residues. CDR3 nucleotides: TGTGCCAGCAGTGGTCTAGCGGGGGACCAAGAGACCCAGTACTTC. It yields the protein CASSGLAGDQETQYF.

The J gene is TRBJ2-1, the V gene TRBV4-2; 9 bases line up with TRBD2. The CDR3 contains 16 residues. Germline CDR1 and CDR2: LGHNA and YNFKEQ. V gave up 7 bases and J gave up 0 bases; unmatched junction bases: 7. CDR3 DNA sequence: TGTGCCAGCACCCGTCGTAGCGGGAGCTCCTACAATGAGCAGTTCTTC. Protein: CASTRRSGSSYNEQFF.

This chain joins TRBV11-2 and TRBJ1-6, with D maybe TRBD1 (6 bases). CDR1 is SGHAT and CDR2 is FQNNGV in the germline V gene. The CDR3 totals 13 residues. Trimming stripped 7 bases from V and 7 bases from J, with 11 bases between. In DNA form, the CDR3 reads TGTGCCAGCAAGAGGACAGCGAATTCACCCCTCCACTTT. This encodes CASKRTANSPLHF.

The chain has TRBV7-6 and TRBJ1-6; TRBD1 matches 7 bases. Looked up from germline, CDR1 is SGHVS and CDR2 is FNYEAQ. CDR3 length: 16 amino acids. V gave up 5 bases and J gave up 0 bases; unmatched junction bases: 4. Here the CDR3 reads CASSTGTASYNSPLHF. The CDR3 coding sequence is TGTGCCAGCAGCACCGGGACAGCCTCCTATAATTCACCCCTCCACTTT. The variable domain in full, completed from reference TRBV7-6 and TRBJ1-6, reads GAGVSQSPRYKVTKRGQDVALRCDPISGHVSLYWYRQALGQGPEFLTYFNYEAQQDKSGLPNDRFSAERPEGSISTLTIQRTEQRDSAMYRCASSTGTASYNSPLHFGNGTRLTVT.

The V and J genes are TRBV28 and TRBJ1-2; tentatively, D is TRBD1 (6 bases). The CDR3 contains 15 residues. Trimming removed 4 bases from V and 2 bases from J, with 14 bases in between. Germline-derived CDR1 and CDR2 are MDHEN and SYDVKM. CDR3 sequence: CASSSSGTNNYGYTF. The DNA for the CDR3 is TGTGCCAGCAGTTCCTCAGGGACAAACAACTATGGCTACACCTTC.

This chain uses TRBV6-5 with TRBJ2-1; 10 bases fit TRBD2. V lost 2 bases to trimming and J lost 4 bases; unmatched junction nucleotides: 5. CDR1 is MNHEY, CDR2 SVGAGI, per germline. This CDR3 spans 16 amino acids. The CDR3 coding sequence is TGTGCCAGCAGTTACGCGAGCGGGGGGGCTTACAATGAGCAGTTCTTC. It yields the protein CASSYASGGAYNEQFF.

The chain is built from TRBV18 and TRBJ1-1, with a weak D call TRBD1 (5 bases). CDR3 length: 13 amino acids. The V and J ends lost 4 bases and 5 bases respectively, with 11 bases between them. CDR1 is KGHSH and CDR2 is LQKENI in the germline V gene. CDR3 amino acids: CASSQGPGTEAFF. As DNA, the CDR3 is TGTGCCAGCTCACAGGGGCCGGGAACTGAAGCTTTCTTT.

The chain uses TRBV15 and TRBJ1-2; D gene ambiguous. The CDR3 totals 14 residues. With 3 bases removed from V and 3 bases from J, the gap between germline ends came to 11 bases. The V gene's germline CDR1 is LNHNV and CDR2 YYDKDF (reference sequence). The DNA for the CDR3 is TGTGCCACCAGCAGCCCCGGAGGAGACTATGGCTACACCTTC. This sequence encodes CATSSPGGDYGYTF.

This clone was counted between two and nine times. The chain combines TRBV4-3 with TRBJ1-4, with D unresolved. From germline, CDR1 is LGHNA and CDR2 YSLEER. With 4 bases removed from V and 3 bases from J, the gap between germline ends came to 15 bases. This CDR3 is 16 amino acids long. CDR3 region: CASSRYLRAANEKLFF. The CDR3 coding sequence is TGCGCCAGCAGCCGCTATCTAAGGGCGGCTAATGAAAAACTGTTTTTT.

This clone was observed once. The CDR3 sequence is CTAQGTGNTIYF. CDR3 nucleotide sequence: TGCACCGCCCAGGGAACAGGAAACACCATATATTTT. The chain carries TRBV29-1 and TRBJ1-3; TRBD1 is a possible D gene (5 bases). Germline CDR1 reads SQVTM; CDR2 reads ANQGSEA. The CDR3 covers 12 residues.

This clone was detected a few times. The rearrangement uses TRBV6-5 and TRBJ1-3, with D uncertain. The CDR3 runs to 14 residues. From germline, CDR1 is MNHEY and CDR2 SVGAGI. V lost 7 bases, J lost 0 bases, and 10 bases lay in between. The CDR3 bases are TGTGCCAGCATTACTGGAATCTCTGGAAACACCATATATTTT. Translated: CASITGISGNTIYF.

The V gene is TRBV6-4, the J gene TRBJ2-1, with D perhaps being TRBD1 or TRBD2 (5 bases each). Germline CDR1 MRHNA, CDR2 SNTAGT. Deletions cut 5 bases from V and 7 bases from J, with 15 bases between. This CDR3 contains 14 residues. CDR3 coding DNA: TGTGCCAGCAGTCGTTGGGGGAGTGGGAATGAGCAGTTCTTC. Its protein is CASSRWGSGNEQFF.

The chain combines TRBV3-1 (or the pseudogene TRBV3-2) with TRBJ1-3, with D uncertain. Germline loops: CDR1 LGHDT, CDR2 YNNKEL (reference sequence). This CDR3 contains 14 residues. Trimming removed 1 base from V and 4 bases from J, with 8 bases in between. The CDR3 region has the DNA TGTGCCAGCAGCCAAGTTCTGCGGGGAAACACCATATATTTT. Encoded protein: CASSQVLRGNTIYF.

For the CDR3, the DNA is TGTGCCAGCAGCCAAGCGCTTTTCCGGGGCGCTCGATATGGCTACACCTTC. Translating it yields CASSQALFRGARYGYTF. The chain couples TRBV3-1 (or the pseudogene TRBV3-2) to TRBJ1-2, with D possibly TRBD1 on 5 matching bases. The CDR3 has 17 amino acids. The V end was cut by 1 base, the J end by 5 bases, with 20 bases between. The V gene's germline CDR1 is LGHDT and CDR2 YNNKEL (reference sequence).

This chain joins TRBV4-1 and TRBJ1-3; unclear D gene. The CDR3 is made up of 17 amino acids. V was cut by 0 bases and J by 0 bases, with 12 bases left in between. Germline-derived CDR1 and CDR2 are MGHRA and YSYEKL. The CDR3 DNA sequence: TGCGCCAGCAGCCAAGATCGTACACGGAGCTCTGGAAACACCATATATTTT. This gives the protein CASSQDRTRSSGNTIYF.